This T cell receptor (beta chain) originates from a study of human T cells and chemical hapten exposure. TCRdb re-analysed the 5' RACE reads in MiXCR, keeping a single row per CDR3 protein. Of some 150,000 distinct CDR3 sequences listed, about 4.3% are singletons. This clonotype was observed at least ten times. Germline is not matched at one junction end, which may reflect a read error. The template was total RNA from unfractionated whole blood. Germline lookup yields CDR1 SGHTA and CDR2 FQGNSA. This CDR3 region has 12 residues. The source of this sequence is a female donor in good health. V gene TRBV7-2 combines with J gene TRBJ2-6; TRBD2 matches 7 bases. The CDR3 DNA follows: TGTGCCAGCAGCTTAAACCGGGGGGAGGTATCGTTC. This sequence encodes CASSLNRGEVSF.